The 12 T cell receptor beta chains below come from one sample, sequenced in a study of response to subunit inactivated influenza vaccine. Each CDR3 protein gets one entry after TCRdb re-called the RT-PCR reads with MiXCR. The data contain around 570,000 distinct CDR3 sequences, 11% of them singletons. These sequences were also reported in another study, on T cells expressing NK-cell markers. In that study: 5'RACE template switching built TCR beta cDNA with unique molecular identifiers.

The material sequenced was PBMCs from blood, taken on the day of vaccination. Every receptor here comes from a man aged 50-59 years who received an inactivated influenza vaccine.

V usage is TRBV6-1 and J usage is TRBJ2-7, with 7 nucleotides matching TRBD1. Trimming removed 10 bases from V and 0 bases from J; junction bases left unmatched: 12. The length of the CDR3 is 15 residues. The germline gives CDR1 MNHNS, CDR2 SASEGT. The CDR3 reads CATDNQDRSSYEQYF. The DNA for the CDR3 is TGTGCCACCGATAACCAGGACAGGAGCTCCTACGAGCAGTACTTC.

The V call is TRBV6-2 or TRBV6-3, the J call TRBJ2-3; TRBD2 matches at 9 bases. The CDR3 totals 14 residues. Germline values: CDR1 MNHEY, CDR2 SVGEGT. Trimming took 6 bases from V and 3 from J; bases not matched to a gene: 4. The CDR3 is CASRDSGRTDTQYF. CDR3 DNA: TGTGCCAGCAGAGACAGCGGGAGGACAGATACGCAGTATTTT.

This clonotype was observed a handful of times. V and J are TRBV11-1 and TRBJ2-5; possible D gene TRBD2, 5 bases. Trimming cost V 5 bases and J 4 bases, with 11 bases left between them. Germline lookup yields CDR1 SGHAT and CDR2 FQDESV (reference sequence). CDR3 size: 13 residues. CDR3 sequence: CASSAGLVETQYF. In DNA form, the CDR3 reads TGTGCCAGCAGCGCCGGACTTGTAGAGACCCAGTACTTC.

The V and J genes are TRBV2 and TRBJ2-2; D call uncertain. The ends were cut back, 6 bases at V and 1 base at J, with 12 bases in the middle. The germline V gene encodes CDR1 SNHLY and CDR2 FYNNEI. This CDR3 has 15 residues. CDR3 sequence reads: CASSAARRNTGELFF. The CDR3 DNA is TGTGCCAGCAGCGCCGCAAGGCGGAACACCGGGGAGCTGTTTTTT.

The chain employs TRBV11-1 and TRBJ2-1; D is perhaps TRBD2 (7 bases). The CDR3 loop spans 15 amino acids. The V end lost 5 bases, the J end lost 5 bases, and 16 bases lay between the germline ends. In germline, CDR1 is SGHAT, CDR2 FQDESV (reference sequence). The CDR3 DNA follows: TGTGCCAGCAGCCGCGGGGGCACCCTAGACAATGAGCAGTTCTTC. As protein: CASSRGGTLDNEQFF. The variable domain in full, completed from reference TRBV11-1 and TRBJ2-1, reads EAEVAQSPRYKITEKSQAVAFWCDPISGHATLYWYRQILGQGPELLVQFQDESVVDDSQLPKDRFSAERLKGVDSTLKIQPAELGDSAMYLCASSRGGTLDNEQFFGPGTRLTVL.

This rearrangement joins TRBV2 to TRBJ2-7, with 10 positions matching TRBD2. The germline CDR1 and CDR2 sequences are SNHLY and FYNNEI. This CDR3 has 14 amino acids. V was pared by 6 bases and J by 4 bases, with 6 bases of the junction left unmatched. CDR3 DNA sequence: TGTGCCAGCAGGGCGGGACTAGCGAGGTACGAGCAGTACTTC. Residues: CASRAGLARYEQYF.

This clonotype has more than one count but fewer than ten. This chain links TRBV18 with TRBJ2-3; D is perhaps TRBD1 (6 bases). CDR3 length equals 16 residues. Germline-derived CDR1 and CDR2 are KGHSH and LQKENI. Trimming pared 3 bases from V and 0 bases from J, leaving 13 bases between. In nucleotides, the CDR3 is TGTGCCAGCTCACCTTTCGGGACAACTAGCACAGATACGCAGTATTTT. It specifies CASSPFGTTSTDTQYF.

This clonotype came up many times. The chain recombines TRBV16 with TRBJ1-1; D is uncertain. Germline loops: CDR1 KGHSY, CDR2 FQNENV. The V end lost 0 bases, the J end lost 3 bases, and 2 bases lay between the germline ends. This CDR3 is built from 12 residues. In nucleotides, the CDR3 is TGTGCCAGCAGCCAATCTCACACTGAAGCTTTCTTT. Translating gives CASSQSHTEAFF.

This chain uses TRBV5-1 with TRBJ2-3; 13 bases are shared with TRBD2. V trimming: 0 bases; J trimming: 4 bases; junction bases outside the gene matches: 5. The CDR3 has 17 residues. Germline V gene data show CDR1 as SGHRS and CDR2 as YFSETQ. The CDR3 sequence is CASSLDPTSGRADTQYF. Here the CDR3 DNA reads TGCGCCAGCAGCTTGGACCCTACTAGCGGGAGGGCAGATACGCAGTATTTT.

This clonotype was seen a few times. The chain recombines TRBV7-2 with TRBJ2-4; D gene unclear. Per germline, CDR1 SGHTA and CDR2 FQGNSA. With 4 bases removed from V and 0 bases from J, the gap between germline ends came to 7 bases. The CDR3 sequence is 14 residues long. The chain's CDR3 is CASSSASAKNIQYF. The CDR3 DNA follows: TGTGCCAGCAGCTCGGCGTCAGCCAAAAACATTCAGTACTTC.

The chain combines TRBV29-1 with TRBJ1-2; no firm D call. Per germline, CDR1 SQVTM and CDR2 ANQGSEA. The CDR3 length is 10 residues. V was clipped by 7 bases and J by 6 bases, with 9 bases between them. Here the CDR3 reads CSAFLDGYTF. The CDR3, as DNA: TGCAGCGCCTTCTTAGATGGCTACACCTTC.

In this sample, this clonotype turned up a few times. This chain uses TRBV4-2 with TRBJ2-7, with a weak D call TRBD2 (5 bases). CDR1 LGHNA and CDR2 YNFKEQ come from the germline V gene. Between the trimmed V and J ends, which lost 8 bases and 3 bases, there was a span of 14 bases. This CDR3 comprises 13 residues. Written as DNA, the CDR3 is TGTGCCAGCTCCCGGATAGCGAGCTACGAGCAGTACTTC. As protein: CASSRIASYEQYF.